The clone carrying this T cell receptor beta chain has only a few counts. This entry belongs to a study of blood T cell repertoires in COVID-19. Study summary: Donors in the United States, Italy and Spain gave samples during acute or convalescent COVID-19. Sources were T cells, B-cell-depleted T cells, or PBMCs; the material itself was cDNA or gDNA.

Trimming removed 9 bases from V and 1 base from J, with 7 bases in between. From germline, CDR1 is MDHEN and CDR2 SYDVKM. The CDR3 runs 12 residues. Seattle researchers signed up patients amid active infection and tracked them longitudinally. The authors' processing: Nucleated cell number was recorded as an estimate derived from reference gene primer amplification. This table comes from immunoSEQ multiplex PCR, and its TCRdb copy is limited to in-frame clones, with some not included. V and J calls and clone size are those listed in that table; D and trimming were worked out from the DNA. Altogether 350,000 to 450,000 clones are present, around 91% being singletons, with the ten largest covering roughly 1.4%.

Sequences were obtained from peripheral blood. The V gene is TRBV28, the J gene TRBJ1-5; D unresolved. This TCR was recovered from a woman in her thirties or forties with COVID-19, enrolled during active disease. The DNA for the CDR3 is TGTGCCAGTCACCGGAGCAATCAGCCCCAGCATTTT. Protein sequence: CASHRSNQPQHF.